This T cell receptor (beta chain) emerged from a study of cytomegalovirus exposure and HLA in healthy donors. Points from the study as a whole: No immune exposure information besides CMV serostatus was available.

With 60 Vbeta and 13 Jbeta primers, the PCR was carried out. Profiled with immunoSEQ multiplex PCR; TCRdb holds only in-frame clones, not every one. The table includes 150,000 or so clones, 76% detected once. The CDR3 totals 19 residues. Per germline, CDR1 SGHVS and CDR2 FQNEAQ. V was trimmed by 5 bases and J by 1 base, leaving 26 bases between them. On this clone itself: The antigen remains undetermined.

The gene calls are TRBV7-8 and TRBJ2-5; D might be TRBD2 (6 bases). This clonotype was obtained from a male donor in good health and CMV-seronegative. The sample was PBMCs. The CDR3 coding sequence is TGTGCCAGCAGCAGGGACTCCGTATTAACCATTGGAGGCCAAGAGACCCAGTACTTC. It specifies CASSRDSVLTIGGQETQYF. The full variable domain, with the rest looked up from reference TRBV7-8 and TRBJ2-5, is GAGVSQSPRYKVAKRGQDVALRCDPISGHVSLFWYQQALGQGPEFLTYFQNEAQLDKSGLPSDRFFAERPEGSVSTLKIQRTQQEDSAVYLCASSRDSVLTIGGQETQYFGPGTRLLVL.